A single sample gave rise to the 24 T cell receptor beta chains below, sequenced in a study of cytomegalovirus exposure and HLA in healthy donors. Using immunoSEQ multiplex PCR, the repertoire was profiled, and TCRdb retains in-frame clones only, with some absent. The sample lists 350,000 or so clones; around 86% were seen once. The material sequenced was PBMCs. The receptors here all came from a woman aged 18-29 years in good health and CMV-seronegative.

This chain joins TRBV5-1 and TRBJ2-3, with TRBD2 matching over 10 bases. This CDR3 contains 16 residues. Germline lookup yields CDR1 SGHRS and CDR2 YFSETQ. Losses at the gene ends were 4 bases for V and 6 bases for J; bases not matched to a gene: 11. DNA of the CDR3: TGCGCCAGCAGCAGCTTGAGGAGCGGGAGGGAGGATACGCAGTATTTT. This sequence encodes CASSSLRSGREDTQYF.

V usage is TRBV7-9 and J usage is TRBJ1-1; tentative D call: TRBD1 (6 bases). Germline CDR1 is SEHNR and CDR2 is FQNEAQ (reference sequence). Deletions cut 5 bases from V and 2 bases from J, with 12 bases between. This CDR3 contains 14 residues. CDR3 DNA sequence: TGTGCCAGCAGCCCCAGGGACATAAACACTGAAGCTTTCTTT. Its protein product is CASSPRDINTEAFF.

The V call is TRBV7-9, the J call TRBJ2-1; D gene unclear. CDR3 size: 12 residues. Per the germline V gene, CDR1 is SEHNR and CDR2 is FQNEAQ (reference sequence). Trimming took 4 bases from V and 6 from J, leaving 7 bases between them. The CDR3 region has the DNA TGTGCCAGCAGCTCAAGTAGCAATGAGCAGTTCTTC. Protein product: CASSSSSNEQFF.

The table lists this clone with many counts. The V gene is TRBV4-3, the J gene TRBJ2-7; TRBD2 matches at 10 bases. CDR1 LGHNA and CDR2 YSLEER come from the germline V gene. V lost 3 bases to trimming and J lost 4 bases; unmatched junction nucleotides: 6. There are 15 residues in the CDR3. The chain's CDR3 is CASSHSGTSEYEQYF. CDR3 DNA: TGCGCCAGCAGCCACTCCGGGACTAGCGAGTACGAGCAGTACTTC.

The chain is built from TRBV27 and TRBJ2-3, with D tentatively TRBD2 (6 bases). Germline CDR1 is MNHEY and CDR2 is SMNVEV (reference sequence). Trimming took 6 bases from V and 5 from J, leaving 21 bases between them. The CDR3 runs to 16 residues. This CDR3 is CASRASTHGGRDTQYF. For the CDR3, the DNA is TGTGCCAGCAGGGCTAGCACTCACGGAGGGAGAGATACGCAGTATTTT.

The chain links TRBV2 to TRBJ2-3; the D gene is possibly TRBD1 (6 bases). CDR1 is SNHLY and CDR2 is FYNNEI in the germline V gene. CDR3 size: 15 residues. The V end was cut by 1 base, the J end by 0 bases, with 8 bases between. CDR3: CASSEVGASTDTQYF. CDR3 sequence (DNA): TGTGCCAGCAGTGAAGTGGGGGCTAGCACAGATACGCAGTATTTT.

The chain recombines TRBV2 with TRBJ1-2, with a tentative D call TRBD1 (6 bases). The germline V gene encodes CDR1 SNHLY and CDR2 FYNNEI. V was cut by 2 bases and J by 8 bases, with 12 bases left in between. The CDR3 has 13 amino acids. This chain's CDR3 is CASSELSGGGYTF. Here the CDR3 DNA reads TGTGCCAGCAGTGAATTATCTGGGGGCGGCTACACCTTC.

The chain has TRBV27 and TRBJ2-1; weak D call: TRBD2 (5 bases). The V gene lost 4 bases and the J gene lost 0 bases, with 7 bases spanning the gap. Germline CDR1 and CDR2: MNHEY and SMNVEV (reference sequence). The CDR3 has 14 amino acids. CDR3 DNA: TGTGCCAGCAGTTCGGGGAGCTCCTACAATGAGCAGTTCTTC. Its protein product is CASSSGSSYNEQFF.

This clone has more than one count but fewer than ten. The rearrangement joins TRBV11-2 to TRBJ2-1; 8 bases are shared with TRBD1. Looked up from germline, CDR1 is SGHAT and CDR2 is FQNNGV. J lost 5 bases, V lost 7 bases, and 7 bases had no gene match. The CDR3 is 14 residues long. The CDR3 loop reads CASNTWTGNNEQFF. CDR3 bases: TGTGCCAGCAACACCTGGACAGGGAACAATGAGCAGTTCTTC.

This chain joins TRBV7-6 and TRBJ2-5, with TRBD2 identical over 11 bases. From germline, CDR1 is SGHVS and CDR2 FNYEAQ. The length of the CDR3 is 16 residues. Trimming took 4 bases from V and 1 from J; bases not matched to a gene: 5. The CDR3 sequence: CASSSGLAGIQETQYF. The DNA for the CDR3 is TGTGCCAGCAGCTCCGGACTAGCGGGCATCCAAGAGACCCAGTACTTC. The full variable domain, in which reference TRBV7-6 and TRBJ2-5 provide the parts outside the CDR3, is GAGVSQSPRYKVTKRGQDVALRCDPISGHVSLYWYRQALGQGPEFLTYFNYEAQQDKSGLPNDRFSAERPEGSISTLTIQRTEQRDSAMYRCASSSGLAGIQETQYFGPGTRLLVL.

In its sample, this clone was seen a few times. The chain uses TRBV6-5 and TRBJ1-5; 9 nucleotides align to TRBD1. V dropped 5 bases and J dropped 4; count of bases not matched to a gene: 3. From germline, CDR1 is MNHEY and CDR2 SVGAGI. The length of the CDR3 is 14 residues. In nucleotides, the CDR3 is TGTGCCAGCAGTCGAGGGACAGGGAATCAGCCCCAGCATTTT. Translating it yields CASSRGTGNQPQHF.

Points on this clone: Other DNA sequences in this specimen translate into the identical CDR3. The rearrangement joins TRBV15 to TRBJ1-1; 8 bases are a match to TRBD1. The CDR3 contains 15 residues. CDR1 LNHNV and CDR2 YYDKDF come from the germline V gene (reference sequence). V dropped 1 base and J dropped 3; count of bases not matched to a gene: 4. The CDR3 spells CATSRGTGRDTEAFF. In DNA, the CDR3 is TGTGCCACCAGCAGAGGGACAGGGAGGGACACTGAAGCTTTCTTT.

The chain combines TRBV5-4 with TRBJ2-5, with TRBD2 matching 7 bases. J was trimmed by 3 bases and V by 4 bases; bases with no gene match: 9. Germline CDR1 and CDR2: SGHNT and YYREEE (reference sequence). This CDR3 is 15 amino acids long. The DNA for the CDR3 is TGTGCCAGCAGCCGGACTAGTTCCACTAAAGAGACCCAGTACTTC. Protein product: CASSRTSSTKETQYF.

This clone was found once. J is TRBJ2-4 and V is TRBV27; 8 bases fit TRBD1. Germline trimming cut 0 bases from V and 8 bases from J; bases unmatched to any gene: 6. Germline values: CDR1 MNHEY, CDR2 SMNVEV (reference sequence). This CDR3 contains 15 residues. This CDR3 is CASSLSPQGADIQYF. In DNA form, the CDR3 reads TGTGCCAGCAGTTTATCACCCCAGGGGGCGGACATTCAGTACTTC.

The rearrangement links TRBV6-1 to TRBJ2-2, with D perhaps TRBD1 (5 bases). Per germline, CDR1 MNHNS and CDR2 SASEGT. CDR3 size: 17 residues. V was shortened by 2 bases and J by 0 bases, with 13 bases between the two germline ends. This CDR3 reads CASSERAEGANTGELFF. The CDR3 DNA is TGTGCCAGCAGTGAACGGGCGGAAGGGGCGAACACCGGGGAGCTGTTTTTT.

The J gene is TRBJ2-7, the V gene TRBV27; 10 bases agree with TRBD2. This CDR3 has 15 residues. Trimming cost V 6 bases and J 0 bases; bases outside gene matches: 5. Germline values: CDR1 MNHEY, CDR2 SMNVEV (reference sequence). CDR3 region: CASSRTSGVSYEQYF. The CDR3 nucleotides read TGTGCCAGCAGCCGCACTAGCGGGGTCTCCTACGAGCAGTACTTC.

The chain couples TRBV12-5 to TRBJ2-2, with D perhaps TRBD2 (6 bases). CDR1 and CDR2 from the germline V gene are LGHNT and FRNRAP. The CDR3 has 16 residues. V was trimmed by 0 bases and J by 5 bases, leaving 13 bases between them. The CDR3 protein is CASGLVSSGWTGELFF. The CDR3 region has the DNA TGTGCTAGTGGTTTGGTATCGAGCGGGTGGACCGGGGAGCTGTTTTTT.

The J gene is TRBJ2-5, the V gene TRBV5-4; 8 bases match TRBD2. J lost 4 bases, V lost 4 bases, and 9 bases had no gene match. The CDR3 length is 15 residues. CDR1 and CDR2 (germline): SGHNT, YYREEE (reference sequence). The DNA for the CDR3 is TGTGCCAGCAGCGCGAGCGGGAGCTCGGGAGAGACCCAGTACTTC. This translates into CASSASGSSGETQYF. Based on the CDR3 plus reference TRBV5-4 and TRBJ2-5, the full variable domain is ETGVTQSPTHLIKTRGQQVTLRCSSQSGHNTVSWYQQALGQGPQFIFQYYREEENGRGNFPPRFSGLQFPNYSSELNVNALELDDSALYLCASSASGSSGETQYFGPGTRLLVL.

The chain combines TRBV7-9 with TRBJ1-4; no reliable D call. The CDR3 contains 14 residues. The ends were cut back, 10 bases at V and 6 bases at J, with 18 bases in the middle. Germline CDR1 reads SEHNR; CDR2 reads FQNEAQ (reference sequence). The CDR3 loop is CATEVGLEDEKLFF. CDR3 DNA: TGTGCCACCGAAGTTGGGTTGGAGGATGAAAAACTGTTTTTT. The full variable domain, with the rest looked up from reference TRBV7-9 and TRBJ1-4, is DTGVSQNPRHKITKRGQNVTFRCDPISEHNRLYWYRQTLGQGPEFLTYFQNEAQLEKSRLLSDRFSAERPKGSFSTLEIQRTEQGDSAMYLCATEVGLEDEKLFFGSGTQLSVL.

This clone has only one observation. This chain's CDR3 is CASSQVGGGNTEAFF. The CDR3 bases are TGCGCCAGCAGCCAAGTTGGAGGCGGGAACACTGAAGCTTTCTTT. The rearrangement joins TRBV4-3 to TRBJ1-1; D remains unclear. The germline V and J ends were trimmed by 1 base and 1 base, with 10 bases remaining between them. The CDR3 extends over 15 amino acids. CDR1 and CDR2 (germline): LGHNA, YSLEER.

This sequence joins TRBV4-1 and TRBJ2-5, with 10 nucleotides matching TRBD2. V was pared by 0 bases and J by 4 bases, with 8 bases of the junction left unmatched. This CDR3 is 17 amino acids long. Germline V gene sequence: CDR1 MGHRA, CDR2 YSYEKL. Here the CDR3 DNA reads TGCGCCAGCAGCCAAGATAGGTCTAGCGGGAGTCGAGAGACCCAGTACTTC. As protein: CASSQDRSSGSRETQYF.

This chain connects TRBV5-4 to TRBJ2-7; TRBD2 agrees at 12 bases. With V trimmed by 0 bases and J by 0 bases, 7 bases remained unmatched. This CDR3 is built from 18 residues. Germline V gene data show CDR1 as SGHNT and CDR2 as YYREEE (reference sequence). In DNA, the CDR3 is TGTGCCAGCAGCTTGGGGGGGCTAGCGGGAGGGAGCTCCTACGAGCAGTACTTC. Translation gives CASSLGGLAGGSSYEQYF.

V and J are TRBV28 and TRBJ2-7; 7 bases are shared with TRBD1. CDR1 and CDR2 (germline): MDHEN, SYDVKM. The CDR3 has 18 amino acids. V dropped 4 bases and J dropped 3; count of bases not matched to a gene: 18. The CDR3 here is CASSSGTVGFGMIYEQYF. CDR3 nucleotide sequence: TGTGCCAGCAGTTCCGGGACAGTCGGATTTGGCATGATCTACGAGCAGTACTTC.

CDR3 sequence: CASSSPGLAVNNEQFF. The CDR3 nucleotides are TGTGCCAGCAGCTCACCGGGACTAGCAGTGAACAATGAGCAGTTCTTC. The rearrangement joins TRBV11-2 to TRBJ2-1; 9 bases agree with TRBD2. The V segment lost 4 bases and the J segment 5 bases; nucleotides outside the gene matches: 9. CDR1 is SGHAT and CDR2 is FQNNGV in the germline V gene. The CDR3 is 16 residues long.